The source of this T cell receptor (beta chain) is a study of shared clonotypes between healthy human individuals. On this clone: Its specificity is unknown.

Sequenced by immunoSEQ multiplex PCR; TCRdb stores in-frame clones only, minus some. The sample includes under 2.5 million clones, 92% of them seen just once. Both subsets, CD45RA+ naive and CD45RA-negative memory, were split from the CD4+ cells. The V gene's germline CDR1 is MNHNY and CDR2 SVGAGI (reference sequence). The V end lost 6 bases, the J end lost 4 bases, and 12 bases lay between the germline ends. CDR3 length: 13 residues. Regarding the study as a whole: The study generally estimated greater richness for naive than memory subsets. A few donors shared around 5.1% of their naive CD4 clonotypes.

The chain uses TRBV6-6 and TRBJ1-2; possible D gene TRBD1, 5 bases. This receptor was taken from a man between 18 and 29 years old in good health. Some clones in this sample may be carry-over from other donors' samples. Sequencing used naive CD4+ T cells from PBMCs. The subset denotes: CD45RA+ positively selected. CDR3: CASSLGVGYGYTF. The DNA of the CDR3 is TGTGCCAGCAGCCTAGGGGTGGGCTATGGCTACACCTTC.